A single sample gave rise to the 19 T cell receptor beta chains below, sequenced in a study of OX40 agonist ivuxolimab in advanced cancers. Libraries were made using the immunoSEQ multiplex PCR assay. The table comes from immuneACCESS by way of TCRdb, which keeps in-frame sequences with V and J called. Part of the clones is missing from these tables; in studies checked, under half for an unresolved V gene and the rest for unknown reasons. The sample table records approximately 58,000 clones; around 84% of these occur just once. The biggest ten clones account for less than 2.5% of the sample. Sequencing was performed on CD4+ or CD8+ T cells sorted from blood, taken in a trial of the OX40 agonist ivuxolimab. Receptor source: an adult with an advanced solid tumor such as melanoma, head and neck, liver or kidney cancer.

V is TRBV30 and J is TRBJ1-4, with 8 nucleotides matching TRBD1. This CDR3 contains 14 residues. The V gene end was trimmed by 2 bases and the J gene end by 7 bases; junction bases not matched to a gene: 6. In germline, CDR1 is GTSNPN, CDR2 SVGIG (reference sequence). The CDR3 DNA is TGTGCCTGGAGTAGGCAGGGGGCGGGTGAAAAACTGTTTTTT. This sequence encodes CAWSRQGAGEKLFF.

The J gene is TRBJ1-5, the V gene TRBV9, with 8 bases aligning to TRBD1. The CDR3 totals 15 residues. Germline loops: CDR1 SGDLS, CDR2 YYNGEE. J was trimmed by 4 bases and V by 4 bases; bases with no gene match: 7. This CDR3 is CASSRGTGSNQPQHF. DNA for the CDR3: TGTGCCAGCAGCCGTGGGACAGGTAGTAATCAGCCCCAGCATTTT.

This chain connects TRBV5-4 to TRBJ2-1; possible D gene TRBD2, 6 bases. Per germline, CDR1 SGHNT and CDR2 YYREEE (reference sequence). With 0 bases removed from V and 0 bases from J, the gap between germline ends came to 10 bases. The CDR3 loop spans 16 amino acids. For the CDR3, the DNA is TGTGCCAGCAGCTTGGGGTCCGGGGGCTCCTACAATGAGCAGTTCTTC. Encoded protein: CASSLGSGGSYNEQFF.

The CDR3 DNA sequence: TGTGCCAGCACCCCGGGGCCCGACCTAGACGAGCAGTACTTC. Protein: CASTPGPDLDEQYF. The chain links TRBV28 to TRBJ2-7; D might be TRBD1 or TRBD2, each matching 5 bases. V lost 7 bases to trimming and J lost 5 bases, with 18 bases between them. This CDR3 has 14 amino acids. The germline V gene encodes CDR1 MDHEN and CDR2 SYDVKM.

A single count supports this clone. The gene calls are TRBV7-9 and TRBJ2-1, with D tentatively TRBD1 (6 bases). The germline V gene encodes CDR1 SEHNR and CDR2 FQNEAQ (reference sequence). This CDR3 is built from 12 residues. The germline V and J ends were trimmed by 5 bases and 8 bases, with 10 bases remaining between them. The chain's CDR3 is CASSGQYDEQFF. The CDR3 DNA reads TGTGCCAGCAGCGGACAGTACGATGAGCAGTTCTTC.

The CDR3 loop is CASCQGYEKLFF. The CDR3 DNA reads as TGTGCCAGCTGCCAGGGTTACGAAAAACTGTTTTTT. The rearrangement uses TRBV28 and TRBJ1-4; a weak D match, TRBD1 (5 bases). Trimming cost V 8 bases and J 8 bases, with 12 bases left between them. This CDR3 is 12 amino acids long. CDR1 and CDR2 (germline): MDHEN, SYDVKM.

This clone was seen just once. The J gene is TRBJ1-4, the V gene TRBV13, with 7 bases lining up with TRBD1. With 5 bases clipped from V and 8 bases from J, the junction kept 8 bases outside the gene matches. The CDR3 has 14 residues. Germline lookup yields CDR1 PRHDT and CDR2 FYEKMQ (reference sequence). The CDR3 spells CASSATGAGEKLFF. CDR3 coding DNA: TGTGCCAGCAGCGCTACAGGGGCAGGCGAAAAACTGTTTTTT.

The table lists this clone with a few counts. This chain links TRBV5-1 with TRBJ2-2, with 10 bases aligning to TRBD1. The CDR3 extends over 17 amino acids. V lost 4 bases and J lost 1; bases outside the gene matches: 7. Germline V gene data show CDR1 as SGHRS and CDR2 as YFSETQ. The CDR3 sequence: CASSEKGTGVNTGELFF. In DNA form, the CDR3 reads TGCGCCAGCAGCGAAAAGGGGACAGGGGTGAACACCGGGGAGCTGTTTTTT.

This clone has only one observation. CDR3 nucleotide sequence: TGTGCCAGCAGTTTATTCGGGCAGTGGAACTATGGCTACACCTTC. Protein: CASSLFGQWNYGYTF. The gene calls are TRBV28 and TRBJ1-2, with D uncertain. Germline CDR1 is MDHEN and CDR2 is SYDVKM. V dropped 1 base and J dropped 2 bases, with 11 bases sitting between them. The length of the CDR3 is 15 residues.

This chain joins TRBV7-9 and TRBJ2-3; D unclear. V lost 6 bases, J lost 2 bases, and 9 bases lay in between. Looked up from germline, CDR1 is SEHNR and CDR2 is FQNEAQ (reference sequence). The CDR3 is 13 residues long. CDR3 nucleotides: TGTGCCAGCAGTTCACGGGCCACAGATACGCAGTATTTT. Its protein product is CASSSRATDTQYF.

Remarks on this clone: Relative to the germline gene, one junction end is altered; a read error may explain this. The rearrangement links TRBV6-1 to TRBJ2-7, with D perhaps TRBD1 or TRBD2 (5 bases each). CDR3 length: 14 residues. Germline V CDR1 and CDR2: MNHNS, SASEGT. CDR3 sequence reads: CASSEAGVGYAQYF. The CDR3, as DNA: TGTGCCAGCAGTGAAGCGGGGGTGGGCTACGCGCAGTACTTC.

The genes are TRBV19 and TRBJ2-5; 11 bases are shared with TRBD1. The CDR3 has 14 residues. CDR1 is LNHDA and CDR2 is SQIVND in the germline V gene (reference sequence). The J segment lost 5 bases and the V segment lost 4 bases, leaving 3 bases of the junction unmatched. The CDR3 sequence is CASSTGQGVETQYF. The CDR3 region has the DNA TGTGCCAGTAGTACGGGACAGGGGGTTGAGACCCAGTACTTC.

This clone has just a few counts. V and J are TRBV10-3 and TRBJ1-1; TRBD1 aligns across 8 bases. This CDR3 region has 13 residues. CDR1 ENHRY and CDR2 SYGVKD come from the germline V gene. The trim removed 7 bases at V and 3 bases at J, leaving 4 bases unmatched. The CDR3 sequence is CAITPTGDTEAFF. The CDR3 DNA follows: TGTGCCATCACCCCGACAGGGGACACTGAAGCTTTCTTT.

The chain couples TRBV7-2 to TRBJ2-3, with a possible D match to TRBD2 (5 bases). This CDR3 contains 14 residues. The germline gives CDR1 SGHTA, CDR2 FQGNSA. V lost 5 bases, J lost 0 bases, and 9 bases lay in between. CDR3 protein: CASSLRTSTDTQYF. CDR3 coding DNA: TGTGCCAGCAGCCTAAGGACTAGCACAGATACGCAGTATTTT. The whole variable domain, remainder taken from reference TRBV7-2 and TRBJ2-3, is GAGVSQSPSNKVTEKGKDVELRCDPISGHTALYWYRQSLGQGLEFLIYFQGNSAPDKSGLPSDRFSAERTGGSVSTLTIQRTQQEDSAVYLCASSLRTSTDTQYFGPGTRLTVL.

The chain uses TRBV28 and TRBJ1-2, with D perhaps matching TRBD1 (6 bases). This CDR3 is 14 amino acids long. V gave up 5 bases and J gave up 4 bases, with 14 bases separating them. The germline gives CDR1 MDHEN, CDR2 SYDVKM. DNA for the CDR3: TGTGCCAGCAGTCTAGACAGGTCCCCCTATGGCTACACCTTC. Translated: CASSLDRSPYGYTF.

The sample holds one count of this clone. V is TRBV7-3 and J is TRBJ1-6; TRBD1 matches 10 bases. This CDR3 contains 21 residues. The V gene end was trimmed by 6 bases and the J gene end by 0 bases; junction bases not matched to a gene: 17. Germline V gene lookup returns CDR1 SGHTA and CDR2 FQGTGA. The chain's CDR3 is CASRVRDRGIFGSSYNSPLHF. Here the CDR3 DNA reads TGTGCCAGCAGAGTCCGGGACAGGGGTATTTTCGGAAGCTCCTATAATTCACCCCTCCACTTT.

The chain joins TRBV28 to TRBJ2-4; 7 positions match TRBD2. After removal of 7 bases from V and 0 bases from J, the junction contained 9 bases not matched to a gene. CDR1 and CDR2 (germline): MDHEN, SYDVKM. The CDR3 has 16 residues. The CDR3: CASTLGEGIAKNIQYF. The CDR3 DNA reads as TGTGCCAGCACCTTAGGGGAGGGGATAGCCAAAAACATTCAGTACTTC. The whole variable domain, filled in from reference TRBV28 and TRBJ2-4, reads DVKVTQSSRYLVKRTGEKVFLECVQDMDHENMFWYRQDPGLGLRLIYFSYDVKMKEKGDIPEGYSVSREKKERFSLILESASTNQTSMYLCASTLGEGIAKNIQYFGAGTRLSVL.

The CDR3, as DNA: TGTGCCAGCAGCCTTACCTGGGATTTCTACGAGCAGTACTTC. It is translated as CASSLTWDFYEQYF. The chain carries TRBV7-2 and TRBJ2-7; D remains ambiguous. Germline CDR1 is SGHTA and CDR2 is FQGNSA. The V and J ends lost 5 bases and 3 bases respectively, with 14 bases between them. The CDR3 covers 14 residues.

This chain joins TRBV6-1 and TRBJ1-1, with D possibly being TRBD1 (6 bases). V shed 7 bases and J shed 11 bases, with 14 bases lying between them. The CDR3 extends over 11 amino acids. CDR1 is MNHNS, CDR2 SASEGT, per germline. Here the CDR3 reads CASMWAGEAFF. DNA of the CDR3: TGTGCCAGCATGTGGGCAGGGGAGGCTTTCTTT.